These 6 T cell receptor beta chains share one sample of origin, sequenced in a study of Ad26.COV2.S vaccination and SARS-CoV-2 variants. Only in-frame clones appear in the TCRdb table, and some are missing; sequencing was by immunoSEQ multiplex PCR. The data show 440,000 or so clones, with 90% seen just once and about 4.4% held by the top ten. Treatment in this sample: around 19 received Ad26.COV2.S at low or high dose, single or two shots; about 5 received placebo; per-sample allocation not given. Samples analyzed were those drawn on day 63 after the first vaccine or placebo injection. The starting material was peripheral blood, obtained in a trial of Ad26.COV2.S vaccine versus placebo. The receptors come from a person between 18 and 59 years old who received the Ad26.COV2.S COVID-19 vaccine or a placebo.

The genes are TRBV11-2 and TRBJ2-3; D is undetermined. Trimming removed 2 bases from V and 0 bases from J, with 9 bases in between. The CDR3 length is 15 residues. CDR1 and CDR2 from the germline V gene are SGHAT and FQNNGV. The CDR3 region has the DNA TGTGCCAGCAGCTTACGGTCCGTTAGCACAGATACGCAGTATTTT. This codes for CASSLRSVSTDTQYF.

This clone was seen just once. In DNA form, the CDR3 reads TGCGCCAGCAGCTTGCCGCGGGAGCTTTGGTACAATGAGCAGTTCTTC. Its translation: CASSLPRELWYNEQFF. The gene calls are TRBV5-1 and TRBJ2-1; TRBD2 agrees at 7 bases. Germline values: CDR1 SGHRS, CDR2 YFSETQ. V shed 1 base and J 4 bases; nucleotides not matched to a gene: 8. The CDR3 length is 16 residues.

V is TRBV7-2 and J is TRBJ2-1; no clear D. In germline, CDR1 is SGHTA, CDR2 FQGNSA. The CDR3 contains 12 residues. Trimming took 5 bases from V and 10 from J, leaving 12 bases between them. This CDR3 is CASSSPFREQFF. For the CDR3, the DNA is TGTGCCAGCAGCAGTCCTTTTAGGGAGCAGTTCTTC.

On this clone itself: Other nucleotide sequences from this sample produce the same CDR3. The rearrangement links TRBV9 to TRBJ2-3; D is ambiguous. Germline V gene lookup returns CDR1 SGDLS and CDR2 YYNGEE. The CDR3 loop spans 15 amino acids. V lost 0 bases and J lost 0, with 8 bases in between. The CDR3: CASSVGTGSTDTQYF. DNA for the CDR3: TGTGCCAGCAGCGTAGGAACTGGGAGCACAGATACGCAGTATTTT.

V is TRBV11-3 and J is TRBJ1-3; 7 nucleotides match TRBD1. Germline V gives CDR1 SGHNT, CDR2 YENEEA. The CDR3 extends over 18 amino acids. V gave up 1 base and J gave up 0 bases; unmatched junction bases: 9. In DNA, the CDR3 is TGTGCCAGCAGCTTAGCCGGACAGGCGGCCTTCTCTGGAAACACCATATATTTT. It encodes CASSLAGQAAFSGNTIYF. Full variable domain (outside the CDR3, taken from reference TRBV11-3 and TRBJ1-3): EAGVVQSPRYKIIEKKQPVAFWCNPISGHNTLYWYLQNLGQGPELLIRYENEEAVDDSQLPKDRFSAERLKGVDSTLKIQPAELGDSAVYLCASSLAGQAAFSGNTIYFGEGSWLTVV.

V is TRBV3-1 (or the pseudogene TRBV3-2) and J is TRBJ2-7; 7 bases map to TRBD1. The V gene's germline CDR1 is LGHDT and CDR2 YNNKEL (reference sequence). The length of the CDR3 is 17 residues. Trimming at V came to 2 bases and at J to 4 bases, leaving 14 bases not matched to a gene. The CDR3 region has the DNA TGTGCCAGCAGCCAACACCCCCCAGGGGGAGCCGCGTACGAGCAGTACTTC. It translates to CASSQHPPGGAAYEQYF.